These T cell receptor beta chains were read from a single sample in a study of CD8+ T cells in alopecia areata. TCRdb's copy holds only in-frame clones and misses some; the assay was immunoSEQ multiplex PCR. The sample yields 100,000 to 150,000 clones, approximately 47% seen once. The sequenced sample consisted of NKG2D-low CD8+ T cells sorted from blood. Receptors originate from a human donor with alopecia areata. Both conserved end residues are part of each CDR3. Each record gives: D gene, clone size, J gene, CDR3 length, V gene, CDR3 protein, CDR3 DNA. The D gene is left open where the match is weak. Size is omitted from some rows. Given values are once, few, many or a class for expanded clones.

d_call: NA; clone_size: few; j_call: TRBJ2-7; cdr3_length: 13; v_call: TRBV29-1; cdr3_aa: CSVEDVPGSEQYF; cdr3_nt: TGCAGCGTTGAAGATGTCCCAGGGTCCGAGCAGTACTTC
d_call: TRBD1; clone_size: NA; j_call: TRBJ2-7; cdr3_length: 12; v_call: TRBV30; cdr3_aa: CAWDRGLREQYF; cdr3_nt: TGTGCCTGGGACAGGGGGCTCCGCGAGCAGTACTTC
d_call: TRBD2; clone_size: few; j_call: TRBJ2-1; cdr3_length: 16; v_call: TRBV14; cdr3_aa: CASSQGGLAGRNEQFF; cdr3_nt: TGTGCCAGCAGCCAAGGAGGACTAGCGGGACGCAATGAGCAGTTCTTC
d_call: NA; clone_size: NA; j_call: TRBJ2-7; cdr3_length: 12; v_call: TRBV11-2; cdr3_aa: CASSFETYEQYF; cdr3_nt: TGTGCCAGCAGCTTCGAGACTTACGAGCAGTACTTC
d_call: NA; clone_size: NA; j_call: TRBJ2-1; cdr3_length: 13; v_call: TRBV5-4; cdr3_aa: CASSLMGANEQFF; cdr3_nt: TGTGCCAGCAGCTTGATGGGGGCCAATGAGCAGTTCTTC
d_call: NA; clone_size: NA; j_call: TRBJ2-7; cdr3_length: 13; v_call: TRBV29-1; cdr3_aa: CSVEGGTFYEQYF; cdr3_nt: TGCAGCGTTGAAGGGGGCACCTTCTACGAGCAGTACTTC
d_call: NA; clone_size: NA; j_call: TRBJ2-1; cdr3_length: 13; v_call: TRBV6-5; cdr3_aa: CASSTNYLTEQFF; cdr3_nt: TGTGCCAGCAGTACTAACTATCTGACTGAGCAGTTCTTC
d_call: TRBD2; clone_size: NA; j_call: TRBJ2-3; cdr3_length: 18; v_call: TRBV11-2; cdr3_aa: CASSGGQTSGGYTDTQYF; cdr3_nt: TGTGCCAGCAGCGGGGGTCAGACTAGCGGGGGATACACAGATACGCAGTATTTT
d_call: NA; clone_size: NA; j_call: TRBJ2-7; cdr3_length: 12; v_call: TRBV27; cdr3_aa: CASSLESGEQYF; cdr3_nt: TGTGCCAGCAGTTTGGAATCAGGGGAGCAGTACTTC
d_call: NA; clone_size: NA; j_call: TRBJ2-3; cdr3_length: 14; v_call: TRBV23-1; cdr3_aa: CASSPYMWEDTQYF; cdr3_nt: TGCGCCAGCAGTCCCTACATGTGGGAAGATACGCAGTATTTT
d_call: NA; clone_size: few; j_call: TRBJ2-1; cdr3_length: 12; v_call: TRBV28; cdr3_aa: CASSPGGDEQFF; cdr3_nt: TGTGCCAGCAGTCCTGGGGGAGATGAGCAGTTCTTC
d_call: NA; clone_size: NA; j_call: TRBJ1-2; cdr3_length: 10; v_call: TRBV30; cdr3_aa: CAWRSYGYTF; cdr3_nt: TGTGCCTGGAGATCCTACGGCTACACCTTC
d_call: TRBD2; clone_size: NA; j_call: TRBJ2-5; cdr3_length: 13; v_call: TRBV29-1; cdr3_aa: CSAIAGEKETQYF; cdr3_nt: TGCAGCGCCATAGCGGGGGAAAAAGAGACCCAGTACTTC
d_call: NA; clone_size: NA; j_call: TRBJ1-2; cdr3_length: 13; v_call: TRBV9; cdr3_aa: CASSVDQNYGYTF; cdr3_nt: TGTGCCAGCAGCGTAGACCAGAACTATGGCTACACCTTC
d_call: NA; clone_size: NA; j_call: TRBJ2-7; cdr3_length: 11; v_call: TRBV27; cdr3_aa: CASSWGPEQYF; cdr3_nt: TGTGCCAGCAGTTGGGGGCCCGAGCAGTACTTC
d_call: NA; clone_size: NA; j_call: TRBJ1-1; cdr3_length: 11; v_call: TRBV30; cdr3_aa: CAWSVSTEAFF; cdr3_nt: TGTGCCTGGAGTGTCTCTACTGAAGCTTTCTTT
d_call: NA; clone_size: NA; j_call: TRBJ2-7; cdr3_length: 14; v_call: TRBV4-3; cdr3_aa: CASSQDHNSYEQYF; cdr3_nt: TGCGCCAGCAGCCAAGACCACAACTCCTACGAGCAGTACTTC
d_call: NA; clone_size: NA; j_call: TRBJ2-5; cdr3_length: 13; v_call: TRBV5-1; cdr3_aa: CASRGGAEETQYF; cdr3_nt: TGCGCCAGCAGGGGGGGAGCAGAAGAGACCCAGTACTTC
d_call: NA; clone_size: NA; j_call: TRBJ1-2; cdr3_length: 11; v_call: TRBV30; cdr3_aa: CAWVMFPGYTF; cdr3_nt: TGTGCCTGGGTTATGTTTCCGGGCTACACCTTC
d_call: TRBD1; clone_size: NA; j_call: TRBJ2-7; cdr3_length: 12; v_call: TRBV2; cdr3_aa: CARRDSHYEQYF; cdr3_nt: TGTGCCAGACGGGACAGCCACTACGAGCAGTACTTC
d_call: NA; clone_size: few; j_call: TRBJ2-1; cdr3_length: 12; v_call: TRBV6-5; cdr3_aa: CASSSGVKEQFF; cdr3_nt: TGTGCCAGCAGTTCAGGGGTTAAGGAGCAGTTCTTC
d_call: NA; clone_size: once; j_call: TRBJ1-6; cdr3_length: 14; v_call: TRBV30; cdr3_aa: CASSRDREYSPLHF; cdr3_nt: TGTGCCTCCTCTCGTGACAGAGAATATTCACCCCTCCACTTT
d_call: NA; clone_size: few; j_call: TRBJ2-3; cdr3_length: 16; v_call: TRBV4-1; cdr3_aa: CASSWVGDNPTDTQYF; cdr3_nt: TGCGCCAGCAGCTGGGTCGGGGACAACCCCACAGATACGCAGTATTTT
d_call: NA; clone_size: once; j_call: TRBJ2-7; cdr3_length: 14; v_call: TRBV6-5; cdr3_aa: CASSYLTTGNEQYF; cdr3_nt: TGTGCCAGCAGTTATTTGACCACCGGGAACGAGCAGTACTTC
d_call: NA; clone_size: NA; j_call: TRBJ2-3; cdr3_length: 15; v_call: TRBV4-1; cdr3_aa: CASSPSSPDTDTQYF; cdr3_nt: TGCGCCAGCAGCCCTAGCTCTCCCGACACAGATACGCAGTATTTT
d_call: TRBD2; clone_size: NA; j_call: TRBJ2-1; cdr3_length: 14; v_call: TRBV29-1; cdr3_aa: CSASWASGDNEQFF; cdr3_nt: TGCAGCGCCTCTTGGGCTAGCGGGGACAATGAGCAGTTCTTC
d_call: NA; clone_size: NA; j_call: TRBJ1-5; cdr3_length: 14; v_call: TRBV27; cdr3_aa: CASSSRGSNQPQHF; cdr3_nt: TGTGCCAGCAGTTCAAGGGGGAGCAATCAGCCCCAGCATTTT
d_call: NA; clone_size: few; j_call: TRBJ2-1; cdr3_length: 12; v_call: TRBV29-1; cdr3_aa: CSVWGQGHEQFF; cdr3_nt: TGCAGCGTTTGGGGCCAGGGTCATGAGCAGTTCTTC
d_call: TRBD1; clone_size: few; j_call: TRBJ1-1; cdr3_length: 15; v_call: TRBV7-9; cdr3_aa: CASTPIGTGLTEAFF; cdr3_nt: TGTGCCAGCACCCCGATTGGGACAGGGCTCACTGAAGCTTTCTTT
d_call: NA; clone_size: NA; j_call: TRBJ2-1; cdr3_length: 14; v_call: TRBV9; cdr3_aa: CASSEQGSYNEQFF; cdr3_nt: TGTGCCAGCAGCGAGCAAGGCTCCTACAATGAGCAGTTCTTC
d_call: NA; clone_size: NA; j_call: TRBJ2-3; cdr3_length: 15; v_call: TRBV2; cdr3_aa: CASSDWRGATDTQYF; cdr3_nt: TGTGCCAGCAGTGATTGGCGGGGAGCCACAGATACGCAGTATTTT
d_call: NA; clone_size: NA; j_call: TRBJ2-2; cdr3_length: 11; v_call: TRBV27; cdr3_aa: CASSVNGELFF; cdr3_nt: TGTGCCAGCAGTGTCAACGGGGAGCTGTTTTTT
d_call: TRBD2; clone_size: NA; j_call: TRBJ2-1; cdr3_length: 16; v_call: TRBV29-1; cdr3_aa: CSVELAGRRVGNEQFF; cdr3_nt: TGCAGCGTTGAACTAGCGGGGAGAAGGGTGGGGAATGAGCAGTTCTTC